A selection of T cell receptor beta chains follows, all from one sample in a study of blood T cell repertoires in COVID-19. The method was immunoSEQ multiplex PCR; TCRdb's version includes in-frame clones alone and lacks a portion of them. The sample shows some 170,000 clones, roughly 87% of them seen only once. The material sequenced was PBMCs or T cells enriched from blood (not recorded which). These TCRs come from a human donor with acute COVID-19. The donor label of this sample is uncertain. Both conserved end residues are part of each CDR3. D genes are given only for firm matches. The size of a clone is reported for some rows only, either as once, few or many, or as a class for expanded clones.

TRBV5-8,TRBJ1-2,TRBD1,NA,TGTGCCAGCAGCTGGTACCCCCGGACAGGGGGCCCTGAAGGAGGGGGCTACACCTTC,CASSWYPRTGGPEGGGYTF
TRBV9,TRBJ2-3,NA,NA,TGTGCCAGCAGCGTCTTCTTGGGTCGGGGGAATACGCAGTATTTT,CASSVFLGRGNTQYF
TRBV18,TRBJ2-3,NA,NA,TGTGCCAGCTCACCAAACTCCCCAGATACGCAGTATTTT,CASSPNSPDTQYF
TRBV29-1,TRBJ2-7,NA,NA,TGCAGCGCCTTAGGGTCGGGGTGGACAGCGACCTACGAGCAGTACTTC,CSALGSGWTATYEQYF
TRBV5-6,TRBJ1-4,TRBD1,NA,TGTGCCAGCAGCGCCAGGACAGGGTATGATGAAAAACTGTTTTTT,CASSARTGYDEKLFF
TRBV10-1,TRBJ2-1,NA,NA,TGCGCCAGCAGTACCCAGAGGACAGACTACAATGAGCAGTTCTTC,CASSTQRTDYNEQFF
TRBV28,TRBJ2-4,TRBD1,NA,TGTGCCAGCAGTCCCGAAGGGGGGACAGGGGAAAACATTCAGTACTTC,CASSPEGGTGENIQYF
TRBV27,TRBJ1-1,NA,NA,TGTGCCAGCAGTTTACATCAGGGGCTGAACACTGAAGCTTTCTTT,CASSLHQGLNTEAFF
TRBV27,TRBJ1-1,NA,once,TGTGCCAGCAGTACGCCCGGGGTCCCGAACACTGAAGCTTTCTTT,CASSTPGVPNTEAFF
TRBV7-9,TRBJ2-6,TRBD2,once,TGTGCCAGCAGCTCCGCTTTGCGGGGGGTTCCGTCTGGGGCCAACGTCCTGACTTTC,CASSSALRGVPSGANVLTF
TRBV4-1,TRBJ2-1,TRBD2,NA,TGCGCCAGCAGCCAAGTACGAGCGGGGGTTTCCTACAATGAGCAGTTCTTC,CASSQVRAGVSYNEQFF
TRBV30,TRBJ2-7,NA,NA,TGTGCCTGGAGTGTGGGAGCCTACGAGCAGTACTTC,CAWSVGAYEQYF
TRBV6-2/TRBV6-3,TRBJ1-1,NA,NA,TGTGCCAGCAGCCCCTCAGGGTACACTGAAGCTTTCTTT,CASSPSGYTEAFF
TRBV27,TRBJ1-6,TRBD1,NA,TGTGCCAGCAGTCCCCTGGACAGGGGTAATTCACCCCTCCACTTT,CASSPLDRGNSPLHF
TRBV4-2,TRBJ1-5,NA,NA,TGTGCCAGCAGCCAAGATATAGCCAGTATCGATAGCAATCAGCCCCAGCATTTT,CASSQDIASIDSNQPQHF
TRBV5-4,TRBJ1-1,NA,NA,TGTGCCAGCAGCTTGGCCGGGATGCCAGGCGCTGAAGCTTTCTTT,CASSLAGMPGAEAFF
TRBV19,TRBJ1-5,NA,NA,TGTGCCAGTAGTCATCCGGGACACCCAACGGGGATCAATCAGCCCCAGCATTTT,CASSHPGHPTGINQPQHF
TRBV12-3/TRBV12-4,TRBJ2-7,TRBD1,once,TGTGCCAGCGGGACAGGCGATTTTTACGAGCAGTACTTC,CASGTGDFYEQYF
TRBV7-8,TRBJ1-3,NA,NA,TGTGCCAGCAGCTTAGTCCCAGGGTCTGGAAACACCATATATTTT,CASSLVPGSGNTIYF
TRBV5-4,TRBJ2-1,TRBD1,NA,TGTGCCAGCAGGATGACAGGGAACAATGAGCAGTTCTTC,CASRMTGNNEQFF
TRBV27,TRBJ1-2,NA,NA,TGTGCCAGCAGGACCCATCGAGGATCCTTATACACCTTC,CASRTHRGSLYTF
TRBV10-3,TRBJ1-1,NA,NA,TGTGCCATCAGTGAGTCAAGGGGTCGCACTGAAGCTTTCTTT,CAISESRGRTEAFF
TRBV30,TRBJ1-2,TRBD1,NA,TGTGCCTGGAGTGTACTCAGGGGGGCCAGTGGCTACACCTTC,CAWSVLRGASGYTF
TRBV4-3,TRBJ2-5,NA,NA,TGCGCCAGCAGCCCCCGGGTGGGAAGCGGAGAGACCCAGTACTTC,CASSPRVGSGETQYF
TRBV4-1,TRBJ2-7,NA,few,TGCGCCAGCAGCCAATTACCAGGGAACTCCTACGAGCAGTACTTC,CASSQLPGNSYEQYF
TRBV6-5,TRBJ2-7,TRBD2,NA,TGTGCCAGCCACGGGGAGGGACTACGCGAGCAGTACTTC,CASHGEGLREQYF
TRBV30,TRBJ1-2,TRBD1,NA,TGTGCCTGGAGTGGGGACAGCCGTAACTATGGCTACACCTTC,CAWSGDSRNYGYTF
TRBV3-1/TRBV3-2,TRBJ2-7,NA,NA,TGTGCCAGCAGCCAAGGTGGAACAGATAGGACCTACGAGCAGTACTTC,CASSQGGTDRTYEQYF
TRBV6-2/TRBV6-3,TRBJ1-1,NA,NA,TGTGCCAGCAGTTTACGAGTAAACACTGAAGCTTTCTTT,CASSLRVNTEAFF
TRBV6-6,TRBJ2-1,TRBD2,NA,TGTGCCAGCAGTTATTGGACTAGCGGGGATGAGCAGTTCTTC,CASSYWTSGDEQFF
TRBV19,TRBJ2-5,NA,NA,TGTGCCAGTAGTTCGGGGGGCGAAGAGACCCAGTACTTC,CASSSGGEETQYF
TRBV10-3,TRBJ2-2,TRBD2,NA,TGTGCCATCAGTGAGTTAGCGGGGAGTTACACCGGGGAGCTGTTTTTT,CAISELAGSYTGELFF
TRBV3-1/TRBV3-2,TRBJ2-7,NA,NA,TGTGCCAGCAGCCAAGACCCGAGGAGCTCCTACGAGCAGTACTTC,CASSQDPRSSYEQYF
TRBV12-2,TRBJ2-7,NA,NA,TGTGCAAGTCGCCCTGCCCGACCCCAGGGCTTAAACTACGAGCAGTACTTC,CASRPARPQGLNYEQYF
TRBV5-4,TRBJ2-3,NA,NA,TGTGCCAGCAGCCCACGGGGGGCTAGCACAGATACGCAGTATTTT,CASSPRGASTDTQYF
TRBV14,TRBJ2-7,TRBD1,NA,TGTGCCAGCAGCCAAGGCCAGGGGGCCTACGAGCAGTACTTC,CASSQGQGAYEQYF
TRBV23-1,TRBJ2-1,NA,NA,TGCGCCAGCAGTGACTACGGAAGGGATGCCTCCTACAATGAGCAGTTCTTC,CASSDYGRDASYNEQFF
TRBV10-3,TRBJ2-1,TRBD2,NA,TGTGCCATCAGTGATCACCGGGACTATAGTGACCTTAATGAGCTGTTCTTC,CAISDHRDYSDLNELFF
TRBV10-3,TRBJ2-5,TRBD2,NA,TGTGCCATCAGTGAGCCGACTAGCCGGGAGACCCAGTACTTC,CAISEPTSRETQYF
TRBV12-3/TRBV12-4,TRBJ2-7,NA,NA,TGTGCCAGCAGTTTATCATCGGGCGAGCAGTACTTC,CASSLSSGEQYF
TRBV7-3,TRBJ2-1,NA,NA,TGTGCCAGCAGCTTAAAAGGTAGCCCTGATGAGCAGTTCTTC,CASSLKGSPDEQFF
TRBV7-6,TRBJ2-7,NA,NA,TGTGCCAGCAGCTTAGCTCCTACAGGGCAGGGGAAGGAGCAGTACTTC,CASSLAPTGQGKEQYF
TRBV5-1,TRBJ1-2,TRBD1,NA,TGCGCCAGCAGCTTGGATCCCTCGAAACTAACAGGGGTTGGCTACACCTTC,CASSLDPSKLTGVGYTF
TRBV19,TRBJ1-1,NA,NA,TGTGCCAGTAGTATATCCAGTATCACTGAAGCTTTCTTT,CASSISSITEAFF
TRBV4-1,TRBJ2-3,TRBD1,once,TGCGCCAGCAGCCAAGCCAAACCCGGGACAGGAGGCACAGATACGCAGTATTTT,CASSQAKPGTGGTDTQYF
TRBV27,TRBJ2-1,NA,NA,TGTGCCAGCAGGAAAAGGGGTTACAATGAGCAGTTCTTC,CASRKRGYNEQFF
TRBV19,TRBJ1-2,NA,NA,TGTGCCAGTAGGCCCCAGGGCCCTAAGGGCTACACCTTC,CASRPQGPKGYTF
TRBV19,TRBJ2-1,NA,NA,TGTGCCAGTAGTATCATCAGGGGAGGGCTTTACAATGAGCAGTTCTTC,CASSIIRGGLYNEQFF
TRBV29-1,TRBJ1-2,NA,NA,TGCAGCGTTGACTTAAGAAGAGGAGGTGGCTACACCTTC,CSVDLRRGGGYTF
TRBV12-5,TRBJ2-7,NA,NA,TGTGCTAGTGGTCGGGGAGGGACAACCACCGAGCAGTACTTC,CASGRGGTTTEQYF
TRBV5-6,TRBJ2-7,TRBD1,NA,TGTGCCAGCAGCAAGGACAGGGGCGATTCCTACGAGCAGTACTTC,CASSKDRGDSYEQYF